Below, one T cell receptor beta chain is given with its context. What it recognizes is unknown. The repertoire was sequenced with immunoSEQ multiplex PCR; TCRdb's copy has only in-frame clones and lacks some. This sample has 15,000 to 20,000 clones, with roughly 86% found just once. These data are taken from a study of radiotherapy plus CTLA-4 blockade in lung cancer. Study information: An objective response was seen in roughly a sixth of patients, and disease control in around 33%.

Findings and caveats of the study: Tumor-derived TCR clones expanded in blood after radiotherapy plus ipilimumab. Together with interferon-beta, which increased in serum after radiation, early dynamic changes in blood T cell clones were reportedly the best predictors of response.

This clonotype was obtained from a human donor with non-small cell lung cancer whose response to radiotherapy plus ipilimumab could not be evaluated. Specimen: peripheral blood, collected from a patient treated with radiotherapy plus ipilimumab.

DNA of the CDR3: TGTGCCAGTAGGGGGGGGAACTATGGCTACACCTTC. This translates into CASRGGNYGYTF. This chain joins TRBV19 and TRBJ1-2, with a possible D match to TRBD1 (5 bases). Trimming left V 6 bases short and J 2 bases short, with 7 bases between. CDR3 length: 12 residues. Germline V gives CDR1 LNHDA, CDR2 SQIVND (reference sequence).